This entry describes one T cell receptor (beta chain). At one boundary the junction diverges from the germline segment, which might be a read error. The data belong to a study of cytomegalovirus exposure and HLA in healthy donors. Vbeta (60) and Jbeta (13) primers were used in the PCR. Here immunoSEQ multiplex PCR was the method, and the copy in TCRdb shows in-frame clones only, minus some. Among under 250,000 clones, over 75% were seen once, and the ten largest hold roughly 3%. The source of this sequence is a woman in her 30s in good health and CMV-seronegative. Material: PBMCs.

In DNA form, the CDR3 reads TGTTCCAGCAGCTTGGGACAGGGGGGGACGGGGCGGAACGAGCAGTACTTC. Its protein product is CSSSLGQGGTGRNEQYF. This chain connects TRBV7-9 to TRBJ2-7, with 11 bases matching TRBD1. The CDR3 is 17 residues long. Germline V gene data show CDR1 as SEHNR and CDR2 as FQNEAQ (reference sequence).